A single sample gave rise to the 12 T cell receptor beta chains below, sequenced in a study of T-cell memory formation after mild COVID-19. TCRdb re-called the 5' RACE reads through MiXCR, storing one row per CDR3 protein. Of tens of thousands of distinct CDR3 sequences in the sample, 10% to 15% were seen once. Sequencing was performed on PBMCs or a T cell subset sorted from them (not recorded which). These receptors originate from a man in his late teens or twenties who had mild COVID-19 (a few samples of this study predate the infection). Cell type and time point are not known.

The gene calls are TRBV7-2 and TRBJ2-3; D might be TRBD2 (5 bases). This CDR3 has 15 residues. The V and J ends lost 1 base and 12 bases respectively, with 20 bases between them. Germline CDR1 reads SGHTA; CDR2 reads FQGNSA. CDR3 protein: CASSLESRTGSAQYF. The CDR3 region has the DNA TGTGCCAGCAGCTTAGAGTCTAGAACGGGATCTGCACAGTATTTT. The full variable domain, in which reference TRBV7-2 and TRBJ2-3 provide the parts outside the CDR3, is GAGVSQSPSNKVTEKGKDVELRCDPISGHTALYWYRQSLGQGLEFLIYFQGNSAPDKSGLPSDRFSAERTGGSVSTLTIQRTQQEDSAVYLCASSLESRTGSAQYFGPGTRLTVL.

The chain carries TRBV7-2 and TRBJ2-7; a weak D match, TRBD2 (5 bases). Germline V CDR1 and CDR2: SGHTA, FQGNSA. The CDR3 has 14 amino acids. With 2 bases removed from V and 6 bases from J, the gap between germline ends came to 14 bases. The CDR3 loop is CASSLRTGWSEQYV. In nucleotides, the CDR3 is TGTGCCAGCAGCTTACGAACGGGATGGAGCGAGCAGTACGTC.

V gene TRBV11-2 combines with J gene TRBJ2-6; 7 nucleotides match TRBD1. The CDR3 has 19 residues. J was trimmed by 0 bases and V by 0 bases; bases with no gene match: 8. The V gene's germline CDR1 is SGHAT and CDR2 FQNNGV. CDR3 protein: CASSLDWGQPLSGANVLTF. CDR3 in DNA: TGTGCCAGCAGCTTAGATTGGGGACAGCCCCTCTCTGGGGCCAACGTCCTGACTTTC. Supplemented by reference TRBV11-2 and TRBJ2-6, the full variable domain reads EAGVAQSPRYKIIEKRQSVAFWCNPISGHATLYWYQQILGQGPKLLIQFQNNGVVDDSQLPKDRFSAERLKGVDSTLKIQPAKLEDSAVYLCASSLDWGQPLSGANVLTFGAGSRLTVL.

The chain combines TRBV5-6 with TRBJ2-3; perhaps TRBD2 as D (6 bases). This CDR3 has 13 amino acids. Germline lookup yields CDR1 SGHDT and CDR2 YYEEEE. The V end was cut by 7 bases, the J end by 2 bases, with 11 bases between. The CDR3 here is CASLGLITDTQYF. The CDR3 DNA follows: TGTGCCAGCCTGGGACTTATCACAGATACGCAGTATTTT.

The gene calls are TRBV7-9 and TRBJ1-2; weak D call: TRBD1 (5 bases). V lost 5 bases and J lost 5, with 15 bases in between. Germline V gives CDR1 SEHNR, CDR2 FQNEAQ (reference sequence). The CDR3 runs to 14 residues. The CDR3 loop reads CASSRGETAYGYTF. DNA for the CDR3: TGTGCCAGCAGCCGAGGCGAGACAGCATATGGCTACACCTTC. Looking up the rest from reference TRBV7-9 and TRBJ1-2 gives the full variable domain: DTGVSQNPRHKITKRGQNVTFRCDPISEHNRLYWYRQTLGQGPEFLTYFQNEAQLEKSRLLSDRFSAERPKGSFSTLEIQRTEQGDSAMYLCASSRGETAYGYTFGSGTRLTVV.

The chain couples TRBV20-1 to TRBJ2-3; 7 nucleotides align to TRBD2. With 3 bases clipped from V and 1 base from J, the junction kept 13 bases outside the gene matches. The CDR3 has 17 residues. Germline CDR1 and CDR2: DFQATT and SNEGSKA (reference sequence). CDR3 region: CSASPPDGAGGTDTQYF. In DNA form, the CDR3 reads TGCAGTGCTAGTCCCCCCGATGGGGCGGGGGGCACAGATACGCAGTATTTT.

This clonotype was picked up a small number of times. The rearrangement uses TRBV7-3 and TRBJ1-1; D is undetermined. V lost 2 bases and J 4 bases, leaving 11 bases between the germline ends. Germline V CDR1 and CDR2: SGHTA, FQGTGA. The CDR3 totals 14 residues. CDR3: CASSLGPTSTEAFF. CDR3 coding DNA: TGTGCCAGCAGCTTAGGACCCACGAGCACTGAAGCTTTCTTT.

This clonotype was seen at least ten times. The V and J genes are TRBV7-2 and TRBJ2-2; D gene ambiguous. Germline lookup yields CDR1 SGHTA and CDR2 FQGNSA. Trimming pared 2 bases from V and 0 bases from J, leaving 10 bases between. The CDR3 consists of 16 residues. CDR3: CASSLSGPTNTGELFF. CDR3 nucleotide sequence: TGTGCCAGCAGCTTATCCGGACCTACGAACACCGGGGAGCTGTTTTTT.

The chain couples TRBV20-1 to TRBJ2-1, with D perhaps given as TRBD1 or TRBD2 (6 bases each). Germline CDR1 DFQATT, CDR2 SNEGSKA (reference sequence). Trimming left V 1 base short and J 5 bases short, with 18 bases between. The CDR3 has 16 amino acids. The CDR3 nucleotides read TGCAGTGCTAGAGCCCTAATGGGGGGCCTAGACAATGAGCAGTTCTTC. This codes for CSARALMGGLDNEQFF.

The rearrangement joins TRBV7-2 to TRBJ1-5; possibly TRBD1 for D (5 bases). The CDR3 contains 14 residues. Germline CDR1 is SGHTA and CDR2 is FQGNSA. Trimming removed 0 bases from V and 12 bases from J, with 15 bases in between. CDR3 amino acids: CASSLAGAGSDQHF. CDR3 DNA sequence: TGTGCCAGCAGCTTAGCAGGGGCAGGGAGTGACCAGCATTTT.

In this sample, this clonotype turned up many times. The genes are TRBV29-1 and TRBJ2-5, with D uncertain. From germline, CDR1 is SQVTM and CDR2 ANQGSEA. With 5 bases removed from V and 1 base from J, the gap between germline ends came to 5 bases. The CDR3 covers 11 residues. The CDR3 sequence: CSVWIQETQYF. The CDR3 region has the DNA TGCAGCGTTTGGATCCAAGAGACCCAGTACTTC.

The chain has TRBV20-1 and TRBJ1-1, with D maybe TRBD1 (6 bases). CDR3 length equals 14 residues. The V gene's germline CDR1 is DFQATT and CDR2 SNEGSKA (reference sequence). V lost 6 bases, J lost 5 bases, and 19 bases lay in between. The CDR3 region is CSAAREEGVTEAFF. The CDR3 DNA reads as TGCAGTGCGGCCCGGGAGGAGGGGGTTACTGAAGCTTTCTTT.